This TCR beta chain derives from a study of shared clonotypes between healthy human individuals. Study background: The people who gave samples were a couple of women and a few men aged 18 to 49. Study findings and constraints: Generally, naive subsets (rather than memory subsets) showed larger estimated richness.

The assay was immunoSEQ multiplex PCR, and TCRdb's table has in-frame clones only and misses some. Found here are a few million clones, almost 96% of them singletons; the top ten hold around 0.13%. Remarks on this clone: The antigen remains undetermined.

V gave up 3 bases and J gave up 11 bases, with 10 bases separating them. The germline gives CDR1 SEHNR, CDR2 FQNEAQ (reference sequence). This CDR3 region has 12 residues. The clonotype was recovered from a man younger than 35 in good health. J is TRBJ1-4 and V is TRBV7-9, with D perhaps TRBD1 (6 bases). Material for sequencing was naive CD4+ T cells sorted from blood. Subset defined: CD45RA+ positively selected. This CDR3 is CASSFDRIKLFF. CDR3 nucleotide sequence: TGTGCCAGCAGCTTTGACAGGATCAAACTGTTTTTT.